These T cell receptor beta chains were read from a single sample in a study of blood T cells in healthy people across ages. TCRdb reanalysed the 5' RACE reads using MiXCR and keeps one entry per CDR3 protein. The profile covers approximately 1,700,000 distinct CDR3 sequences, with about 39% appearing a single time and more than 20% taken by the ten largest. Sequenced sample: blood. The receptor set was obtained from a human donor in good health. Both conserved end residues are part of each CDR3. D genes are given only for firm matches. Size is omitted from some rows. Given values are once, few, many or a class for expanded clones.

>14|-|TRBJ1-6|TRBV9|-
TGTGCCAGCAGCGAGCAGGGAAGTGGTTCACCCCTCCACTTT
CASSEQGSGSPLHF
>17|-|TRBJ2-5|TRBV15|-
TGTGCCACCAGCAGGCCCCTCGGTGGGGGGGCACAAGAGACCCAGTACTTC
CATSRPLGGGAQETQYF
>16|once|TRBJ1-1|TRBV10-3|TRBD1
TGTGCCATCAGTGAGGAGGGGGGACAGCTGAACACTGAAGCTTTCTTT
CAISEEGGQLNTEAFF
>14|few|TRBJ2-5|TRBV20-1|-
TGCAGTGCTAGGCGCCCAGGGTCCCAAGAGACCCAGTACTTC
CSARRPGSQETQYF
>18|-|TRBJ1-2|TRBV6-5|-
TGTGCCAGCAGTTACTCGATTGCCCCAGGAGGATCCAACTATGGCTACACCTTC
CASSYSIAPGGSNYGYTF
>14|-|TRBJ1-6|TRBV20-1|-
TGCAGTGCCCCAAGACAGGACCCGAACTCACCCCTCCACTTT
CSAPRQDPNSPLHF
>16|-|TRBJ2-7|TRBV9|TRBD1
TGTGCCAGCACCGGAGGCCCCGAGACAGGGACCTACGAGCAGTACTTC
CASTGGPETGTYEQYF
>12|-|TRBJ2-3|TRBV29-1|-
TGCAGCGTTGATGGGGAAACAGCCACGCAGTATTTT
CSVDGETATQYF
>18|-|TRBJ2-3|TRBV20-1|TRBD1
TGCAGTGCTAGAGATCTGCTTCTCAGGACAGGGGTCACAGATACGCAGTATTTT
CSARDLLLRTGVTDTQYF
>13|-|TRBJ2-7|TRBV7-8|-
TGTGCCAGCAGCCGTCGACTAGTCAACGAGCAGTACTTC
CASSRRLVNEQYF
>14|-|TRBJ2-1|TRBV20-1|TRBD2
TGCAGTGCTAGCGGGGGGTTCTCCTACAATGAGCCGTTCTTC
CSASGGFSYNEPFF
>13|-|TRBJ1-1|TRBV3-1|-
TGTGCCAGCAGCCAAGTCACTGGCACTGAAGCTTTCTTT
CASSQVTGTEAFF
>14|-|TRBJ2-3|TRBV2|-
TGTGCCAGCAAGGCGCCAGCGGGTGCAGATACGCAGTATTTT
CASKAPAGADTQYF
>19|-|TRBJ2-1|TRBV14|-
TGTGCCAGCAGCCAAGGGCCGAGACGGGACTTCTATTCGGGCGATGAGCAGTTCTTC
CASSQGPRRDFYSGDEQFF
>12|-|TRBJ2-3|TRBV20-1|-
TGCAGTGCCCGACGTAGAGGGCGCGCGCAGTATTTT
CSARRRGRAQYF
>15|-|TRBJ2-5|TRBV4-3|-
TGCGCCAGCAGCCAAGAACCGGGAAGCCGGGAGACCCAGTACTTC
CASSQEPGSRETQYF
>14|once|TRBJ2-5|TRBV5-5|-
TGTGCCAGCAGCTGGCTTGCGGGCCAAGAGACCCAGTACTTC
CASSWLAGQETQYF
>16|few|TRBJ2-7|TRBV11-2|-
TGTGCCAGCAGCCCGCAGGTGGGGTTTCCCTCCTACGAGCAGTACTTC
CASSPQVGFPSYEQYF
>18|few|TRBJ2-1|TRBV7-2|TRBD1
TGTGCCAGCAGCCGCTACCGGGACAGGGGGGGAACGGGCGATGAGCAGTTCTTC
CASSRYRDRGGTGDEQFF
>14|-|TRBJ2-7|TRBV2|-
TGTGCCAGCACCACACGGGCAGGTCAAGGCGAGCAGTACTTC
CASTTRAGQGEQYF
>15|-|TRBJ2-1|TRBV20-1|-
TGCAGTGCTAAAGCTGGCGGAGGGACTTACAATGAGCAGTTCTTC
CSAKAGGGTYNEQFF
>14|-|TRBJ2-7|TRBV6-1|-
TGTGCCAGCAGTGAATTTATGGGAACCTACGAGCAGTACTTC
CASSEFMGTYEQYF
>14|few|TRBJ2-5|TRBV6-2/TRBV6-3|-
TGTGCCAGCAGTTACGTAGGAATCCAAGAGACCCAGTACTTC
CASSYVGIQETQYF
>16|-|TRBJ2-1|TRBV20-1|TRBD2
TGCAGTGCTTCTCCGGGACTAGCGAGCTCCTACAATGAGCAGTTCTTC
CSASPGLASSYNEQFF
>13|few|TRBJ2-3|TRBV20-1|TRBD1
TGCAGTGCTGGGACAGGGGACACAGATACGCAGTATTTT
CSAGTGDTDTQYF
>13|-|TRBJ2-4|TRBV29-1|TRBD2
TGCAGCGTGGTGGGGACTACGGGGAATGAGCAGTACTTC
CSVVGTTGNEQYF
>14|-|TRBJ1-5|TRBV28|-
TGTGCCAGCAGTTTGTACGCTAGCAATCAGCCCCAGCATTTT
CASSLYASNQPQHF
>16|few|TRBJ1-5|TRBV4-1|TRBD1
TGCGCCAGCAGCTCCCAGTTCACAGGGGGTTTGCAGCCCCAGCATTTT
CASSSQFTGGLQPQHF
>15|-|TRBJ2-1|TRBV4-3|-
TGCGCCAGCAGCCAAGTGGGTGGACTACAACGTGAGCAGTTCTTC
CASSQVGGLQREQFF
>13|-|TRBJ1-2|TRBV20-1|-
TGCAGTGCTAGAGGGGGGGTTGACTATGGCTACACCTTC
CSARGGVDYGYTF
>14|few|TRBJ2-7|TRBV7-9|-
TGTGCCAGCAGCGCGACAATAAGCTCCTACGAGCAGTACTTC
CASSATISSYEQYF
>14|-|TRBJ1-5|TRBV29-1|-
TGCAGCGTTGAACCCACCCCTCCCAATCAGCCCCAGCATTTT
CSVEPTPPNQPQHF
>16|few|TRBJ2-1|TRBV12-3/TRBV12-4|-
TGTGCCAGCAGTCCAAACATTAGCCCTGCTTACAATGAGCAGTTCTTC
CASSPNISPAYNEQFF
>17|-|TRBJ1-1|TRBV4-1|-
TGCGCCAGCAGCCTAGTTAACAGGGCGGCAAGGAACACTGAAGCTTTCTTT
CASSLVNRAARNTEAFF
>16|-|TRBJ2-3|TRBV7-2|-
TGTGCCGGCAGCTCCTCCAGGGTGATCCTGGCAGATACGCAGTATTTT
CAGSSSRVILADTQYF
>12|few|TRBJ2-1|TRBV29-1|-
TGCAGCGTTCCCTGGGACTTGAATGAGCAGTTCTTC
CSVPWDLNEQFF
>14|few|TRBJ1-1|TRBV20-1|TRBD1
TGCAGTGCTATAAGGACAGGGGGAGGCACTGAAGCTTTCTTT
CSAIRTGGGTEAFF
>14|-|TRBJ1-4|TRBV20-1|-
TGCAGTGCTAGCGGGGGGTCGACTAATGAAAAACTGTTTTTT
CSASGGSTNEKLFF
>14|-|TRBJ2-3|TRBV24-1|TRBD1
TGTGCCACCCAAAGGACAGGGGCTGGGGATACGCAGTATTTT
CATQRTGAGDTQYF
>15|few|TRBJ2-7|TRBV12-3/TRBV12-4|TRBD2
TGTGCCAGCAGTTTGAATAGCGGGGTCTCCTACGAGCAGTACTTC
CASSLNSGVSYEQYF
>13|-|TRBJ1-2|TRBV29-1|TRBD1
TGCAGCGCTGGGGACAGGGCAAGCTATGGCTACACCTTC
CSAGDRASYGYTF
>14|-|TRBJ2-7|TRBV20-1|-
TGCAGTACTAAACGGGGACTTTTCGATCACGAGCAGTACTTC
CSTKRGLFDHEQYF
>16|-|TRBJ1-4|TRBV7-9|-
TGTGCCAGCAGCTTAGGAAATTATGGAACTAATGAAAAACTGTTTTTT
CASSLGNYGTNEKLFF
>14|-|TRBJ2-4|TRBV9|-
TGTGCCAGCAGCGTCTCGGGATTAACAAACATTCAGTACTTC
CASSVSGLTNIQYF
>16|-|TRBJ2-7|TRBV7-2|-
TGTGCCAGCAGCTTAGCCTACGAGGGGTATTCCTACGAGCAGTACTTC
CASSLAYEGYSYEQYF
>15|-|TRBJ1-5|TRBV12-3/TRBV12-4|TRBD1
TGTGCCAGCAGTTTTTCGACAGGGGGATGGGGAGCCCAGCATTTT
CASSFSTGGWGAQHF
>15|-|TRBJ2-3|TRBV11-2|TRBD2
TGTGCCAGCAGCTTAGATCTAGCGGGCCTGGGTACGCAGTATTTT
CASSLDLAGLGTQYF
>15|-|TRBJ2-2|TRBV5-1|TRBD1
TGCGCCAGCAGCTTGGAGGGACAGGGCGGCGGGGAGCTGTTTTTT
CASSLEGQGGGELFF
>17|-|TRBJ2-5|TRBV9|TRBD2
TGTGCCAGCAGCGTAGGAGTAGCGGGGGGACCGCAAGAGACCCAGTACTTC
CASSVGVAGGPQETQYF
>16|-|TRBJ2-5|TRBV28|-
TGTGCCAGCAGTTTAGGATCGAGGGTGTCGGGGGAGACCCAGTACTTC
CASSLGSRVSGETQYF
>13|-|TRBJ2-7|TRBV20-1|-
TGCAGTGCCTCAACTAGAGAGGGCAACGAGCAGTACTTC
CSASTREGNEQYF
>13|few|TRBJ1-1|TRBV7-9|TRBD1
TGTGCCAGCAGCTTGACAGGGATGACTGAAGCTTTCTTT
CASSLTGMTEAFF
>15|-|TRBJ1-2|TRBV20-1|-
TGCAGTGTCTTGCCGGGGACACAGGACGCCTATGGCTACACCTTC
CSVLPGTQDAYGYTF
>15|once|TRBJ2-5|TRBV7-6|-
TGTGCCAGCAGCACCCCGTTGGGGTACGGGGAGACCCAGTACTTC
CASSTPLGYGETQYF
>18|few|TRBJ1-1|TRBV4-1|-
TGCGCCAGCAGCCAAGAGACCGCCCGACACCGACCGAACACTGAAGCTTTCTTT
CASSQETARHRPNTEAFF
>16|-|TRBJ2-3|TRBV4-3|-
TGCGCCAGCAGCCTCGCCCTCGGTGGCCGCACAAATACGCAGTATTTT
CASSLALGGRTNTQYF
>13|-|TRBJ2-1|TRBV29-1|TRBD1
TGCGGCACCACAGGGGTGGTCTACAATGAGCAGTTCTTC
CGTTGVVYNEQFF
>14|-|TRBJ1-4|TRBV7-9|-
TGTGCCAGCAGCCACGATGTGACTAATGAAAAACTGTTTTTT
CASSHDVTNEKLFF
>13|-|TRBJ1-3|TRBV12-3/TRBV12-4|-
TGTGCCAGCAGTTCCTACCAGGGAAACACCATATATTTT
CASSSYQGNTIYF